Listed below are T cell receptor beta chains from one sample, sequenced in a study of early T cells in non-severe SARS-CoV-2 infection. TCRdb re-derived calls from the 5' RACE reads in MiXCR, one entry per CDR3 protein. Seen here are tens of thousands of distinct CDR3 sequences, approximately 13% observed once, and the top ten hold 5% to 8%. The specimen sequenced was whole blood. The receptors were gathered from an adult who was a healthcare worker with PCR-confirmed SARS-CoV-2 infection or an uninfected control (not recorded which). Both conserved end residues are part of each CDR3.

V gene	J gene	CDR3 protein
TRBV29-1	TRBJ1-1	CSVEDPRPNTEAFF
TRBV12-3/TRBV12-4	TRBJ1-5	CASSPTQGGAQHF
TRBV7-8	TRBJ1-5	CASSIAAGQPQHF
TRBV29-1	TRBJ1-3	CSVGAEPGNTIYF
TRBV20-1	TRBJ2-5	CSADRGAGAETQYF
TRBV11-3	TRBJ1-1	CASSLIDRGRGTNTEAFF
TRBV20-1	TRBJ2-7	CSAEAGLDEQYF
TRBV7-2	TRBJ2-3	CASSLGFTDTQYF
TRBV4-2	TRBJ2-2	CASSHLGQGRTGELFF
TRBV19	TRBJ2-5	CASRRTEWGDQETQYF
TRBV19	TRBJ2-1	CASRTSGGVNEQFF
TRBV7-2	TRBJ2-5	CASSYGPGGSGQETQYF
TRBV7-9	TRBJ1-4	CASSSLDTKQENEKLFF
TRBV29-1	TRBJ1-5	CSVELQGGQPQHF
TRBV12-3/TRBV12-4	TRBJ2-7	CASSRKGLAGYEQYF
TRBV18	TRBJ2-7	CASSQGLLSYEQYF
TRBV20-1	TRBJ2-2	CSAPRTEYTGELFF
TRBV12-3/TRBV12-4	TRBJ2-3	CASSLTGVDTQYF
TRBV20-1	TRBJ1-2	CSARVRGVYGYTF
TRBV4-2	TRBJ2-7	CASSQVAGDGPEQYF
TRBV15	TRBJ2-1	CATSRGDYLSYNVQFF
TRBV12-3/TRBV12-4	TRBJ1-5	CASSLAVGVQPQHF
TRBV20-1	TRBJ1-4	CSALAAPEKLFF
TRBV24-1	TRBJ2-3	CATSDLGGSGYTQYF
TRBV7-9	TRBJ2-3	CASSLVGGTDTQYF
TRBV18	TRBJ2-2	CASSRQVPLGTGELFF
TRBV27	TRBJ2-1	CASSLSAGGFSNEQFF
TRBV20-1	TRBJ2-3	CSALQEVLTDTQYF
TRBV29-1	TRBJ2-3	CSVGLVTQYF
TRBV18	TRBJ2-7	CASSRTNYEQYF
TRBV11-3	TRBJ2-3	CASSRRADTQYF
TRBV7-2	TRBJ2-5	CASSFLLAGGPVAETQYF
TRBV10-3	TRBJ2-7	CAISEGPGQGRYEQYF
TRBV18	TRBJ1-1	CASSLHKNTEAFF
TRBV7-9	TRBJ2-7	CASSSFDIYEQYF
TRBV5-1	TRBJ2-2	CASSATTSGRAGGELFF
TRBV3-1	TRBJ1-2	CASREVLRGQINGYGYTF
TRBV27	TRBJ2-7	CASSFVGEQYF
TRBV20-1	TRBJ2-1	CSAGGLSYNEQFF
TRBV3-1	TRBJ1-2	CASSQDLPRGAYGYTF
TRBV9	TRBJ2-3	CASSVSPRGGPTDTQYF
TRBV12-3/TRBV12-4	TRBJ2-3	CASSFRTGGRADTQYF
TRBV20-1	TRBJ2-3	CSATLGTVSTDTQYF
TRBV29-1	TRBJ2-7	CSVVTSGSPREQYF